The present T cell receptor beta chain was sequenced within a study of OX40 agonist ivuxolimab in advanced cancers. Study overall: Patients received ivuxolimab, an agonistic anti-OX40 (CD134) antibody. Three patients, one with hepatocellular carcinoma and two with cutaneous melanoma, achieved partial responses.

Germline lookup yields CDR1 SGHAT and CDR2 FQNNGV. V lost 1 base to trimming and J lost 1 base; unmatched junction nucleotides: 0. The CDR3 length is 15 residues. The method was immunoSEQ multiplex PCR; TCRdb's version includes in-frame clones alone and lacks a portion of them. The top ten clones hold 1.5% to 2% of a sample with roughly 93,000 clones, about 90% of them seen once. Notes on the study in general: Compared with CD4+, CD8+ T cells on average had more expanded clones.

This clone came up once. What it binds is unknown. Patients were excluded for autoimmune disease history or systemic immunosuppression. The input for sequencing was CD4+ or CD8+ T cells sorted from blood, taken in a trial of the OX40 agonist ivuxolimab. The gene calls are TRBV11-2 and TRBJ2-5; the match to TRBD2 covers 10 bases. This receptor was identified in an adult with an advanced solid tumor such as melanoma, head and neck, liver or kidney cancer. CDR3 residues: CASSLGLAGQETQYF. The CDR3 DNA follows: TGTGCCAGCAGCTTAGGACTAGCGGGCCAAGAGACCCAGTACTTC. The full variable domain, its missing parts supplied by reference TRBV11-2 and TRBJ2-5, is EAGVAQSPRYKIIEKRQSVAFWCNPISGHATLYWYQQILGQGPKLLIQFQNNGVVDDSQLPKDRFSAERLKGVDSTLKIQPAKLEDSAVYLCASSLGLAGQETQYFGPGTRLLVL.